The clone carrying this TCR beta chain was recorded many times. TCRdb called the PCR reads again in MiXCR, with one record for every CDR3 protein. The sample holds more than 300,000 distinct CDR3 sequences; about 22% are singletons and the top ten take about 0.79%. Trimming took 3 bases from V and 2 from J; bases not matched to a gene: 10. The CDR3 is 18 residues long. Per the germline V gene, CDR1 is SGHVS and CDR2 is FQNEAQ. The data were obtained in a study of molecular identifiers for immune sequencing clone quantification. Specimen: naive CD8+ T cells from blood, with Jurkat cell RNA spiked in. Subset reported: FACS-sorted CD8+CD4-CCR7+CD45RA+ naive T cells. The rearrangement uses TRBV7-8 and TRBJ2-3, with 11 positions matching TRBD2. The clonotype was recovered from a human donor in good health. Some libraries in this study had Jurkat cell RNA spiked in. In DNA, the CDR3 is TGTGCCAGCAGCTTGGTTGCTAGCGGGGGGTCCTTCACAGATACGCAGTATTTT. Translated: CASSLVASGGSFTDTQYF.